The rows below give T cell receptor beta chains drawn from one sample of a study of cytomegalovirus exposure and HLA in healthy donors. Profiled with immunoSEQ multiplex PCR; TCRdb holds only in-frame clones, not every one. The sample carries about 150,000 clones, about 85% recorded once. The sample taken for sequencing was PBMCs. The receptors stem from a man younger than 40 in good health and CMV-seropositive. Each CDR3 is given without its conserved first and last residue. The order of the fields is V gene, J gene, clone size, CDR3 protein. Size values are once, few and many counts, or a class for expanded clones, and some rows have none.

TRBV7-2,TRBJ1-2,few,ASSTTTGAGNGYT
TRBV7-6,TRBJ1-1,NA,ASSLDGEAF
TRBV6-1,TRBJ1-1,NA,ASRGPSEAF
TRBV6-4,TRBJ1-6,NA,ASSAGVLNSPLH
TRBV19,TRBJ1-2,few,ASSIVGRGHPSSIGSPYGYT
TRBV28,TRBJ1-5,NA,ASSLGGPKNQPQH
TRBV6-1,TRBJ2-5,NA,ASSRRTSGEETQY
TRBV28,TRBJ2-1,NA,ASNEASSGRDEQF
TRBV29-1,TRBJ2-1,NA,SCRGTSLYNEQF
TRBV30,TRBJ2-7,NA,AWSPGLAGGDKQY
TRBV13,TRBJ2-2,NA,ASSTDREASGELF
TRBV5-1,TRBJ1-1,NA,ASSLLASMNTEAF
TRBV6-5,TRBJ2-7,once,ASSYPPGGSDEQY
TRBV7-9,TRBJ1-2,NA,ASSLEVGGNFYGYT
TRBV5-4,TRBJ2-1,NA,ASSLGTASGGEQF
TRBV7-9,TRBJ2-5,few,ASSSRGQGKETQY
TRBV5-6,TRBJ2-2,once,ASSLKASNTGELF
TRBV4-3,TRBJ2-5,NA,ASSQDPGVEETQY
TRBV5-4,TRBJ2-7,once,ASSLDTSYEQY
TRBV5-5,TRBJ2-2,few,ASRSGTVNTGELF
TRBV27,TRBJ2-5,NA,ASSYTGSGETQY
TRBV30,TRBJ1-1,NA,AWSNPQGGLNTEAF
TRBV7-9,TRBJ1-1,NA,ASSHPGTGRGTEAF
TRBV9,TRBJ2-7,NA,ASSGGGAGNYEQY